This TCR beta chain was recorded in a study of blood T cell repertoires in COVID-19 (TCRdb year 2020). Study-wide context: Collaborator samples came from the United States, Italy and Spain and covered acute and convalescent phases of COVID-19. Subjects who had been exposed to COVID-19, were actively infected with it, or had recovered from it provided the deeply sampled blood TCRbeta repertoires that made up the dataset. The sample metadata nearly always contained a de-identified subject ID, COVID-19 status, age in years and sex. Samples came from the ongoing ImmuneRACE study (first 160 participants) plus 1,254 subjects from 6 global collaborators. Where HLA class I and class II types were available, the types were taken from metadata supplied by the sample provider, not from assay-based typing. The repertoires were released in a freely available public database meant as a resource for research on the immune response to SARS-CoV-2. The prospective study material was composed of cDNA or gDNA derived from T cells, B-cell-depleted T cells, or PBMCs. Study-level results and caveats: The quantity of clinical and demographic metadata differed by source and by participant and was supplied without curation.

Of note for this clone: The antigen this receptor binds is unknown. The sample holds no much larger clone one base away, and base qualities are not on file.

Collaborating institutions collected whole blood in K2EDTA tubes following their own protocols. Collaborator samples were shipped for TCRbeta analysis as frozen whole blood, isolated PBMCs, or DNA extracted from either sample type. TCRbeta CDR3 regions were amplified from genomic DNA by means of the immunoSEQ Assay, a bias-controlled multiplex PCR. On the authors' methods: The number of nucleated cells in each sample was estimated from the amplification of reference gene primers within the assay. To quantify the absolute abundance of each unique TCRbeta CDR3 rearrangement, sequence reads were collapsed and filtered. Productive Simpson clonality was computed per sample as the square root of Simpson's diversity index over productive rearrangements. TCRdb obtained this table from immuneACCESS and retained in-frame rearrangements with V and J assigned. These tables miss some clones; where compared with another copy, unresolved V genes account for less than half of the shortfall, and the remainder is unexplained. Clone size and V and J calls were adopted from that table, with D and trimming inferred from the DNA. Counted in this sample were about 130,000 clones; 60% to 80% of them appeared once. The top ten constitute approximately 2% of the sample.

From a lookup of the germline V gene, CDR1 and CDR2 are SGDLS and YYNGEE. V was cut back by 0 bases and J by 0 bases, leaving a gap of 13 bases between them. The CDR3 runs 17 residues from the cysteine to the phenylalanine. Only CDR3 DNA remains: 51 bases, in frame from the first base. The sequence joins TRBV9 to TRBJ1-3; the D gene remains uncertain. Sequenced sample: peripheral blood. This TCR came from a woman in her 70s with acute or convalescent COVID-19. The DNA sequence reads TGTGCCAGCAGCGTAGCTCCAAACTGGAGCTCTGGAAACACCATATATTTT. Its protein reads: CASSVAPNWSSGNTIYF.